The 12 T cell receptor beta chains below all came from one sample that was sequenced in a study of blood T cell repertoires in COVID-19. The method was immunoSEQ multiplex PCR; TCRdb's version includes in-frame clones alone and lacks a portion of them. The data hold 350,000 to 450,000 clones, with approximately 90% observed a single time. Specimen: PBMCs or T cells enriched from blood (not recorded which). Receptors originate from a woman aged 35 to 49 who had been exposed to COVID-19.

The chain carries TRBV27 and TRBJ2-2; D possibly corresponds to TRBD1 (6 bases). Trimming shortened V by 10 bases and J by 0 bases, and 15 bases separated the two germline ends. This CDR3 has 15 residues. Germline V CDR1 and CDR2: MNHEY, SMNVEV (reference sequence). The DNA of the CDR3 is TGTGCCACCTCGTATGGGACACCGAACACCGGGGAGCTGTTTTTT. This translates into CATSYGTPNTGELFF.

The chain combines TRBV3-1 (or the pseudogene TRBV3-2) with TRBJ1-1; TRBD1 is a possible D gene (5 bases). This CDR3 has 12 amino acids. The germline gives CDR1 LGHDT, CDR2 YNNKEL (reference sequence). V gave up 0 bases and J gave up 11 bases, with 10 bases separating them. CDR3 loop: CASSQDLGPAFF. The CDR3 nucleotides are TGTGCCAGCAGCCAAGATTTGGGGCCCGCTTTCTTT.

DNA for the CDR3: TGTGCCAGTAGTAGGCCGGGAGACCCCCTCTCTGGAAACACCATATATTTT. This translates into CASSRPGDPLSGNTIYF. The chain carries TRBV19 and TRBJ1-3; D is uncertain. The CDR3 is 17 residues long. V gave up 4 bases and J gave up 0 bases, with 16 bases separating them. Looked up from germline, CDR1 is LNHDA and CDR2 is SQIVND (reference sequence).

This chain joins TRBV2 and TRBJ1-5, with D maybe TRBD1 (6 bases). Germline V gives CDR1 SNHLY, CDR2 FYNNEI. The CDR3 has 14 residues. V was shortened by 7 bases and J by 4 bases, with 14 bases between the two germline ends. CDR3 amino acids: CASTPGGWNQPQHF. As DNA, the CDR3 is TGTGCCAGCACTCCGGGGGGCTGGAATCAGCCCCAGCATTTT.

The chain is built from TRBV4-2 and TRBJ2-7, with 7 bases lining up with TRBD1. Germline-derived CDR1 and CDR2 are LGHNA and YNFKEQ. CDR3 length: 15 residues. V shed 2 bases, J shed 2 bases, and the junction held 6 bases outside the gene matches. The CDR3 protein is CASSQWDSSTYEQYF. CDR3 nucleotides: TGTGCCAGCAGCCAATGGGACAGCTCAACCTACGAGCAGTACTTC.

The V call is TRBV30, the J call TRBJ2-5; unclear D gene. The V gene lost 2 bases and the J gene lost 2 bases, with 12 bases spanning the gap. Per the germline V gene, CDR1 is GTSNPN and CDR2 is SVGIG (reference sequence). The CDR3 extends over 14 amino acids. CDR3 loop: CAWSSGQLQETQYF. The CDR3 DNA reads TGTGCCTGGAGTTCGGGTCAGCTTCAAGAGACCCAGTACTTC.

The V gene is TRBV30, the J gene TRBJ1-1; 9 nucleotides line up with TRBD1. The CDR3 length is 16 residues. With 2 bases clipped from V and 4 bases from J, the junction kept 11 bases outside the gene matches. Germline CDR1 and CDR2: GTSNPN and SVGIG (reference sequence). In DNA, the CDR3 is TGTGCCTGGAGTCCCCCCCCCGGACAGGGGAGCACTGAAGCTTTCTTT. This gives the protein CAWSPPPGQGSTEAFF.

This chain uses TRBV24-1 with TRBJ2-7; TRBD1 agrees at 9 bases. The V segment lost 2 bases and the J segment 5 bases; nucleotides outside the gene matches: 6. The V gene's germline CDR1 is KGHDR and CDR2 SFDVKD. CDR3 length: 15 residues. CDR3 DNA: TGTGCCACCAGTGATTATGGGACAGGGATCCACGAGCAGTACTTC. Translating gives CATSDYGTGIHEQYF.

The chain uses TRBV3-1 (or the pseudogene TRBV3-2) and TRBJ1-5; D is ambiguous. The germline CDR1 and CDR2 sequences are LGHDT and YNNKEL (reference sequence). This CDR3 has 13 residues. With 1 base removed from V and 2 bases from J, the gap between germline ends came to 3 bases. The CDR3 DNA reads TGTGCCAGCAGCCAAGGGCGCAATCAGCCCCAGCATTTT. Translated: CASSQGRNQPQHF.

V gene TRBV19 combines with J gene TRBJ1-1, with a weak D call TRBD1 (6 bases). Trimming took 3 bases from V and 0 from J, leaving 11 bases between them. CDR1 is LNHDA, CDR2 SQIVND, per germline (reference sequence). This CDR3 is built from 15 residues. The CDR3: CASSISGDMNTEAFF. The CDR3 region has the DNA TGTGCCAGTAGTATCTCAGGGGATATGAACACTGAAGCTTTCTTT. Looking up the rest from reference TRBV19 and TRBJ1-1 gives the full variable domain: DGGITQSPKYLFRKEGQNVTLSCEQNLNHDAMYWYRQDPGQGLRLIYYSQIVNDFQKGDIAEGYSVSREKKESFPLTVTSAQKNPTAFYLCASSISGDMNTEAFFGQGTRLTVV.

The chain has TRBV27 and TRBJ2-7; 8 nucleotides line up with TRBD1. The CDR3 contains 14 residues. J lost 4 bases, V lost 6 bases, and 8 bases had no gene match. Germline loops: CDR1 MNHEY, CDR2 SMNVEV (reference sequence). CDR3 bases: TGTGCCAGCAGGGACAGGGTTGTATCGTACGAGCAGTACTTC. This translates into CASRDRVVSYEQYF.

The V call is TRBV5-1, the J call TRBJ2-5; 11 bases align to TRBD2. The germline gives CDR1 SGHRS, CDR2 YFSETQ. The CDR3 has 15 residues. V lost 4 bases and J lost 4; bases outside the gene matches: 6. CDR3 residues: CASSATSGVPETQYF. In DNA form, the CDR3 reads TGCGCCAGCAGCGCGACTAGCGGGGTCCCAGAGACCCAGTACTTC. Full variable domain (missing parts from reference TRBV5-1 and TRBJ2-5): KAGVTQTPRYLIKTRGQQVTLSCSPISGHRSVSWYQQTPGQGLQFLFEYFSETQRNKGNFPGRFSGRQFSNSRSEMNVSTLELGDSALYLCASSATSGVPETQYFGPGTRLLVL.